This T cell receptor beta chain is drawn from a study of T cells in localized non-small cell lung cancer (dated by TCRdb to between 2020 and 2021). At the level of the whole study: Comparing tumors with uninvolved tumor-adjacent lungs, the study looked at the T cell repertoires of 220 or so patients with early-stage NSCLC. The cohort comprised under 250 treatment-naïve NSCLC patients with resected, localized lung tumors. Of the NSCLC patients, 129 were male and around 99 were female, and the mean age was around 66 years.

Trimming removed 3 bases from V and 7 bases from J, leaving 10 bases between the germline ends. The germline V gene specifies SGHAT as CDR1 and FQNNGV as CDR2. The CDR3 starts with the cysteine, ends with the phenylalanine, and has 13 residues. The kept DNA is CDR3 alone, 39 bases in frame from the first base. Broader findings and caveats from the paper: Because the study design was exploratory, TCR variables were selected using unadjusted p-values without false-discovery rate correction. Multi-region tumor sequencing was not performed, so intratumor heterogeneity could not be excluded. The highest T cell clonality was observed in uninvolved tumor-adjacent lung, where clonality exceeded that of tumor, suggesting that antigenic responses were more focused in uninvolved tumor-adjacent lung. A median of roughly 58 of the top 100 tumor clones were detected in paired uninvolved adjacent lung, and around 30 of these tumor clones were also found among the top 100 clones of the paired uninvolved adjacent lung. Longer overall survival was associated with higher blood T cell density, whereas shorter survival was associated with higher adjacent-lung clonality.

At diagnosis, peripheral blood, uninvolved tumor-adjacent lung and tumor were collected and were preserved as a mix of fresh-frozen and FFPE material. Blood samples were analyzed as peripheral blood mononuclear cells for TCR repertoire profiling. Points on this clone: The target of this receptor is not known. Base quality data are lacking; no much larger clone is found one base away.

TCR beta CDR3 regions were sequenced from DNA using the immunoSEQ Assay. Under the source paper's analysis protocol: To compute T cell density, TCR beta template counts were normalized to usable DNA, which was estimated by amplifying housekeeping genes. Using the preseqR package, richness was estimated by extrapolating to 120,000 templates for tissue samples and 400,000 templates for PBMC samples. Clonality was defined by subtracting Pielou's evenness from one. To identify tissue-enriched TCRs, differential abundance testing was run on productive amino-acid clonotypes with a minimum total count of 5 and an alpha of 0.1. Repertoire overlap between compartments was quantified with the Jaccard Index and Morisita Overlap Index. GLIPH clustered TCR beta CDR3s with public tetramer-defined viral CDR3s; viral motifs required at least three viral sequences plus V-gene enrichment. Sourced from immuneACCESS, this table was stored by TCRdb with only in-frame sequences that have V and J called. A share of the clones is absent; for the studies checked, an unresolved V gene accounts for under half, and the remainder has no known explanation. D and trimming were read from the DNA, whereas the V and J calls and clone size are those reported in that table. This sample has about 20,000 clones in its table, and 89% of those were observed once. Jointly, the top ten make up roughly 8.1% of the sample.

This sequence originates from a man aged 40-75 years with stage I lung adenocarcinoma. The rearranged chain carries TRBV11-2 and TRBJ2-1, and the D gene may be TRBD1, 6 bases matching. The source material was peripheral blood, sampled before any cancer treatment. The CDR3 amino acid sequence is: CASSFLGANEQFF. The DNA sequence is given as TGTGCCAGCAGCTTCCTGGGGGCAAATGAGCAGTTCTTC. Here the CDR3 is joined to the reference TRBV11-2 and TRBJ2-1 genes, and the full variable domain is: EAGVAQSPRYKIIEKRQSVAFWCNPISGHATLYWYQQILGQGPKLLIQFQNNGVVDDSQLPKDRFSAERLKGVDSTLKIQPAKLEDSAVYLCASSFLGANEQFFGPGTRLTVL.